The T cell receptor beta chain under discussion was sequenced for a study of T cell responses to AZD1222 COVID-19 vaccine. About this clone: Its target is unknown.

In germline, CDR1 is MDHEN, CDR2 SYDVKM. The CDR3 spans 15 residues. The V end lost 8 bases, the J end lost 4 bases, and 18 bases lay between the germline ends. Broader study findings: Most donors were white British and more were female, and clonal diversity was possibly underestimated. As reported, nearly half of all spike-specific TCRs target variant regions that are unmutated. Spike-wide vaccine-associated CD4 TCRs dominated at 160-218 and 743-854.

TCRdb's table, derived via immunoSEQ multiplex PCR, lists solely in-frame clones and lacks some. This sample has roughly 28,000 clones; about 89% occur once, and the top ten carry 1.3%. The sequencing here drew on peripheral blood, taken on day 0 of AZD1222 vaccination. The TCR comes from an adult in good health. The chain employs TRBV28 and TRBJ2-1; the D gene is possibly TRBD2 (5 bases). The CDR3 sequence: CASLLTRAPYNEQFF. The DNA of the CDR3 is TGTGCCAGCCTCCTAACTAGAGCCCCATACAATGAGCAGTTCTTC.